This TCR beta chain came from a study of cytomegalovirus exposure and HLA in healthy donors. Primers included in the PCR were 60 Vbeta and 13 Jbeta primers. Profiled with immunoSEQ multiplex PCR; TCRdb holds only in-frame clones, not every one. The data show 90,000 to 100,000 clones, roughly three quarters seen once. Samples came from healthy bone marrow donors. The V end was cut by 6 bases, the J end by 8 bases, with 17 bases between. The CDR3 totals 13 residues. Germline CDR1 and CDR2: GTSNPN and SVGIG (reference sequence). The chain recombines TRBV30 with TRBJ1-3; D might be TRBD1 (6 bases). This TCR was recovered from a man aged 40-50 years in good health and CMV-seronegative. Sequences were obtained from PBMCs. The CDR3 protein is CACWRTGRDTIYF. Written as DNA, the CDR3 is TGTGCCTGCTGGCGTACAGGGAGGGACACCATATATTTT.